The source of this T cell receptor (beta chain) is a study of blood T cell repertoires in COVID-19. Study-wide background: PBMCs, B-cell-depleted T cells, or T cells were the source of the cDNA or gDNA that made up the material.

Per the authors' pipeline: Reference gene primer amplification gave estimated nucleated cell counts. Some clones are missing from TCRdb's copy, which holds only in-frame ones; the method was immunoSEQ multiplex PCR. Clonal size and the V and J genes are those of that table, whereas D and trimming came from the DNA. Altogether more than 65,000 clones are present, roughly 79% being singletons, with the ten largest covering approximately 6%. This clonotype was sampled from a woman aged 55-69 years with acute or convalescent COVID-19. Material: peripheral blood.

The CDR3 bases are TGTGCCAGCGCAGACCAGGGGGCCGACACTGAAGCTTTCTTT. As protein: CASADQGADTEAFF. The chain employs TRBV18 and TRBJ1-1; 8 bases are shared with TRBD1. The CDR3 contains 14 residues. The V gene's germline CDR1 is KGHSH and CDR2 LQKENI. The junction had 8 bases not matched to a gene; V was cut back by 8 bases and J by 3 bases.